This T cell receptor (beta chain) comes out of a study of CD8 T cells in Susac syndrome. In blood CD8+ and CD4+ T cells, TCR beta underwent sequencing. Negative isolation was used for CD8+ and CD4+ T cells, and FACS enrichment was applied to TEMRA cells. It was with random hexamers that roughly 0.45 to 1 ug RNA was reverse transcribed. The TCR beta CDR3 was amplified by immunoSEQ multiplex PCR across 54 Vbeta, 13 Jbeta. TCRdb re-derived calls from the immunoSEQ multiplex PCR reads in MiXCR, one entry per CDR3 protein. The sample shows 160,000 or so distinct CDR3 sequences, 95% of them seen only once. Germline V gives CDR1 SQVTM, CDR2 ANQGSEA. Trimming at V came to 0 bases and at J to 6 bases, leaving 7 bases not matched to a gene. The length of the CDR3 is 15 residues.

The source material was CD8+ T cells from PBMCs. The rearrangement uses TRBV29-1 and TRBJ1-1; 10 bases map to TRBD1. This TCR was sampled from a human donor with multiple sclerosis. The CDR3 here is CSVEEWDRGEPEAFF. For the CDR3, the DNA is TGCAGCGTTGAAGAGTGGGACAGGGGTGAGCCTGAAGCTTTCTTT. The entire variable domain, with the rest obtained from reference TRBV29-1 and TRBJ1-1, is as follows: SAVISQKPSRDICQRGTSLTIQCQVDSQVTMMFWYRQQPGQSLTLIATANQGSEATYESGFVIDKFPISRPNLTFSTLTVSNMSPEDSSIYLCSVEEWDRGEPEAFFGQGTRLTVV.